The 15 T cell receptor beta chains listed next were all sequenced from one sample in a study of T cell changes during pregnancy in multiple sclerosis. TCRdb's copy holds only in-frame clones and misses some; the assay was immunoSEQ multiplex PCR. The sample shows tens of thousands of clones, approximately 95% of them seen only once. Sequencing was performed on CD4+ T cells from peripheral blood mononuclear cells, taken after pregnancy. These receptors were taken from a female donor with multiple sclerosis, enrolled in a pregnancy study.

The J gene is TRBJ2-1, the V gene TRBV14, with a weak D call TRBD2 (6 bases). This CDR3 is 14 amino acids long. CDR1 is SGHDN, CDR2 FVKESK, per germline. The V and J ends lost 4 bases and 3 bases respectively, with 10 bases between them. The CDR3 loop reads CASSPGTFYNEQFF. DNA of the CDR3: TGTGCCAGCAGCCCCGGGACTTTCTACAATGAGCAGTTCTTC.

The rearrangement links TRBV10-1 to TRBJ1-4, with 12 bases that match TRBD1. Unmatched junction bases numbered 7, after V lost 6 bases and J lost 8 bases. Germline CDR1 reads WNHNN; CDR2 reads SYGVQD (reference sequence). The CDR3 is 15 amino acids. CDR3 nucleotides: TGCGCCAGCAGAGGGGGACAGGGGGCGTGGGAAAAACTGTTTTTT. Residues: CASRGGQGAWEKLFF.

CDR3 in amino acids: CASSQVTGGGHQPQHF. The CDR3 DNA sequence: TGCGCCAGCAGCCAGGTGACAGGGGGCGGCCATCAGCCCCAGCATTTT. The chain couples TRBV4-1 to TRBJ1-5; 10 positions agree with TRBD1. Germline V lookup: CDR1 MGHRA, CDR2 YSYEKL. After removal of 3 bases from V and 5 bases from J, the junction contained 7 bases not matched to a gene. This CDR3 has 16 residues.

The chain uses TRBV6-6 and TRBJ2-5; no firm D call. CDR1 is MNHNY, CDR2 SVGAGI, per germline (reference sequence). V was cut by 0 bases and J by 5 bases, with 10 bases left in between. The CDR3 length is 14 residues. For the CDR3, the DNA is TGTGCCAGCAGTTACTCGACCGCCAGGGAGACCCAGTACTTC. Amino acid sequence: CASSYSTARETQYF.

The chain joins TRBV5-1 to TRBJ2-7; the match to TRBD1 covers 9 bases. The CDR3 totals 14 residues. J gave up 6 bases and V 0 bases, and 4 bases lay outside the gene matches. CDR1 SGHRS and CDR2 YFSETQ come from the germline V gene. The CDR3 loop reads CASSLGSDRGEQYF. CDR3 DNA: TGCGCCAGCAGCTTGGGGTCGGACAGGGGCGAGCAGTACTTC. Looking up the rest from reference TRBV5-1 and TRBJ2-7 gives the full variable domain: KAGVTQTPRYLIKTRGQQVTLSCSPISGHRSVSWYQQTPGQGLQFLFEYFSETQRNKGNFPGRFSGRQFSNSRSEMNVSTLELGDSALYLCASSLGSDRGEQYFGPGTRLTVT.

This chain joins TRBV27 and TRBJ1-1, with D perhaps TRBD1 (6 bases). The CDR3 runs 13 residues. V lost 2 bases and J 6 bases, leaving 10 bases between the germline ends. Germline loops: CDR1 MNHEY, CDR2 SMNVEV (reference sequence). CDR3 in amino acids: CASSLRGGAEAFF. In nucleotides, the CDR3 is TGTGCCAGCAGTTTACGAGGGGGGGCTGAAGCTTTCTTT.

This rearrangement joins TRBV7-2 to TRBJ2-1; 7 bases line up with TRBD2. The CDR3 totals 15 residues. V lost 4 bases and J lost 2; bases outside the gene matches: 5. Germline CDR1 and CDR2: SGHTA and FQGNSA. The CDR3, as DNA: TGTGCCAGCAGCTCCCTAGCGGCTACCTACAATGAGCAGTTCTTC. Its protein product is CASSSLAATYNEQFF.

The chain carries TRBV7-8 and TRBJ1-2, with TRBD1 matching over 8 bases. After removal of 1 base from V and 7 bases from J, the junction contained 11 bases not matched to a gene. Germline V lookup: CDR1 SGHVS, CDR2 FQNEAQ. The CDR3 is 16 amino acids. CDR3 DNA: TGTGCCAGCAGCTTAGTGGGTTTGGGGACAGGTTCTGGCTACACCTTC. Its protein product is CASSLVGLGTGSGYTF.

V is TRBV6-6 and J is TRBJ2-5; 9 bases are a match to TRBD1. Trimming removed 2 bases from V and 4 bases from J; junction bases left unmatched: 5. CDR3 length equals 15 residues. Germline assignment: CDR1 MNHNY and CDR2 SVGAGI (reference sequence). The CDR3 nucleotides read TGTGCCAGCAGTTACGGGCGACAGGGGGGAGAGACCCAGTACTTC. Translated, it gives CASSYGRQGGETQYF.

The chain combines TRBV7-9 with TRBJ2-7, with 8 positions matching TRBD1. This CDR3 is built from 15 residues. Germline values: CDR1 SEHNR, CDR2 FQNEAQ (reference sequence). J was trimmed by 3 bases and V by 5 bases; bases with no gene match: 9. CDR3 sequence reads: CASSAGTGLLYEQYF. Here the CDR3 DNA reads TGTGCCAGCAGCGCCGGGACAGGACTCCTCTACGAGCAGTACTTC. The whole variable domain, filled in from reference TRBV7-9 and TRBJ2-7, reads DTGVSQNPRHKITKRGQNVTFRCDPISEHNRLYWYRQTLGQGPEFLTYFQNEAQLEKSRLLSDRFSAERPKGSFSTLEIQRTEQGDSAMYLCASSAGTGLLYEQYFGPGTRLTVT.

The chain recombines TRBV9 with TRBJ2-3; D is undetermined. The V end was cut by 0 bases, the J end by 1 base, with 12 bases between. There are 16 residues in the CDR3. Germline lookup yields CDR1 SGDLS and CDR2 YYNGEE. The CDR3 DNA reads as TGTGCCAGCAGCGTAGGAGTCAATGTAGGCACAGATACGCAGTATTTT. It codes for CASSVGVNVGTDTQYF.

The chain carries TRBV5-6 and TRBJ2-2; 8 positions match TRBD2. CDR3 size: 15 residues. Germline V lookup: CDR1 SGHDT, CDR2 YYEEEE. Losses at the gene ends were 5 bases for V and 6 bases for J; bases not matched to a gene: 9. The CDR3 nucleotides read TGTGCCAGCAGACTCGCTAGCGGGCGGCCCGGGGAGCTGTTTTTT. Translation gives CASRLASGRPGELFF.

The V call is TRBV5-1, the J call TRBJ2-5; 8 bases are a match to TRBD2. This CDR3 has 16 amino acids. The V and J ends lost 4 bases and 5 bases, in that order; junction bases with no gene match: 13. Germline V gene lookup returns CDR1 SGHRS and CDR2 YFSETQ. The CDR3 sequence is CASSLSLGGGRETQYF. DNA for the CDR3: TGCGCCAGCAGCCTCTCTCTGGGCGGGGGGCGGGAGACCCAGTACTTC. The full variable domain, its missing parts supplied by reference TRBV5-1 and TRBJ2-5, is KAGVTQTPRYLIKTRGQQVTLSCSPISGHRSVSWYQQTPGQGLQFLFEYFSETQRNKGNFPGRFSGRQFSNSRSEMNVSTLELGDSALYLCASSLSLGGGRETQYFGPGTRLLVL.

This chain joins TRBV6-1 and TRBJ2-7, with D possibly matching TRBD2 (5 bases). Per the germline V gene, CDR1 is MNHNS and CDR2 is SASEGT. The V and J ends lost 0 bases and 3 bases respectively, with 9 bases between them. The CDR3 has 14 amino acids. The CDR3 loop is CASSEAGRGYEQYF. DNA of the CDR3: TGTGCCAGCAGTGAAGCGGGTCGGGGCTACGAGCAGTACTTC.

The chain has TRBV18 and TRBJ1-6, with a tentative D call TRBD1 (6 bases). V lost 1 base and J lost 8, with 12 bases in between. This CDR3 comprises 15 residues. Germline loops: CDR1 KGHSH, CDR2 LQKENI. The DNA for the CDR3 is TGTGCCAGCTCACCACGGGACATACTACATTCACCCCTCCACTTT. Translating gives CASSPRDILHSPLHF.